Below, 30 T cell receptor beta chains from the same sample are listed, as sequenced in a study of patients and donors after allogeneic stem cell transplantation. TCRdb ran MiXCR on the RT-PCR reads and lists one entry per CDR3 protein. The table shows approximately 200,000 distinct CDR3 sequences, with more than 35% occurring only once. Material: blood, either unsorted or a sorted T cell fraction (not recorded which). The receptors originated from a human donor who was either an allogeneic HSCT recipient or a stem cell or donor lymphocyte infusion donor (not recorded which). It is not recorded whose cells these are; they may come from a transplant donor.

This clonotype was seen once. V usage is TRBV6-5 and J usage is TRBJ1-4; D is unclear. The germline V gene encodes CDR1 MNHEY and CDR2 SVGAGI. The CDR3 covers 13 residues. The V end lost 8 bases, the J end lost 6 bases, and 13 bases lay between the germline ends. CDR3 residues: CASRKPGDEKLFF. The DNA of the CDR3 is TGTGCCAGCCGAAAGCCCGGGGATGAAAAACTGTTTTTT.

The chain combines TRBV6-2 or TRBV6-3 with TRBJ1-2, with 7 bases fitting TRBD1. J gave up 7 bases and V 4 bases, and 15 bases lay outside the gene matches. This CDR3 has 16 residues. CDR1 and CDR2 (germline): MNHEY, SVGEGT. The CDR3 is CASSSAASQGRGGYTF. In nucleotides, the CDR3 is TGTGCCAGCAGTTCCGCCGCCTCACAGGGGCGCGGTGGCTACACCTTC.

The genes are TRBV5-1 and TRBJ2-5, with D possibly matching TRBD2 (5 bases). V lost 2 bases and J 1 base, leaving 21 bases between the germline ends. The germline gives CDR1 SGHRS, CDR2 YFSETQ. The CDR3 has 18 residues. CDR3 bases: TGCGCCAGCAGCTTTCCCCGGAGATCGGTTAGCGTCCAAGAGACCCAGTACTTC. This encodes CASSFPRRSVSVQETQYF.

The chain is built from TRBV29-1 and TRBJ1-1; 7 positions agree with TRBD1. The germline V gene has CDR1 SQVTM and CDR2 ANQGSEA. This CDR3 has 15 amino acids. V was clipped by 1 base and J by 7 bases; unmatched bases: 12. The CDR3 loop is CSVEGLEGAWDEAFF. The CDR3 coding sequence is TGCAGCGTTGAAGGCCTCGAGGGGGCTTGGGATGAAGCTTTCTTT.

V gene TRBV2 combines with J gene TRBJ2-7; 13 nucleotides align to TRBD2. V lost 7 bases to trimming and J lost 3 bases; unmatched junction nucleotides: 6. CDR1 and CDR2 from the germline V gene are SNHLY and FYNNEI. The CDR3 has 15 residues. CDR3 amino acids: CASIPGLAGDYEQYF. The CDR3 nucleotides read TGTGCCAGCATACCCGGACTAGCGGGAGACTACGAGCAGTACTTC.

There are a few counts of this clonotype. This chain links TRBV3-1 with TRBJ1-3; no reliable D call. This CDR3 has 17 amino acids. Germline CDR1 is LGHDT and CDR2 is YNNKEL (reference sequence). Trimming took 0 bases from V and 0 from J, leaving 12 bases between them. The CDR3 nucleotides are TGTGCCAGCAGCCAAGAACCGGCAGGTGCCTCTGGAAACACCATATATTTT. This sequence encodes CASSQEPAGASGNTIYF.

This clonotype was counted a few times. This chain joins TRBV11-2 and TRBJ1-4, with D possibly matching TRBD1 (5 bases). The germline V gene encodes CDR1 SGHAT and CDR2 FQNNGV. The CDR3 totals 16 residues. V lost 10 bases, J lost 3 bases, and 21 bases lay in between. As DNA, the CDR3 is TGTGCCACCTTTGGGCCAGGGTCGGGTTCTAATGAAAAACTGTTTTTT. Its protein is CATFGPGSGSNEKLFF. Using reference TRBV11-2 and TRBJ1-4 for the parts outside the CDR3, the full variable domain is EAGVAQSPRYKIIEKRQSVAFWCNPISGHATLYWYQQILGQGPKLLIQFQNNGVVDDSQLPKDRFSAERLKGVDSTLKIQPAKLEDSAVYLCATFGPGSGSNEKLFFGSGTQLSVL.

At least ten counts were recorded for this clonotype. The chain has TRBV29-1 and TRBJ2-2; D remains ambiguous. From germline, CDR1 is SQVTM and CDR2 ANQGSEA. The CDR3 sequence is 13 residues long. V shed 2 bases and J shed 3 bases, with 7 bases lying between them. CDR3 region: CSVEREYTGELFF. DNA for the CDR3: TGCAGCGTTGAAAGAGAGTACACCGGGGAGCTGTTTTTT.

This clonotype came up a few times. The DNA of the CDR3 is TGTGCCAGCATTTTAGGTTGGGGACCGCCAAACACCGGGGAGCTGTTTTTT. Translation gives CASILGWGPPNTGELFF. This chain connects TRBV7-8 to TRBJ2-2; possibly TRBD1 or TRBD2 for D (5 bases each). Germline V gene lookup returns CDR1 SGHVS and CDR2 FQNEAQ. This CDR3 comprises 17 residues. V lost 7 bases and J lost 2, with 20 bases in between.

The gene calls are TRBV9 and TRBJ1-2, with 9 positions matching TRBD1. Looked up from germline, CDR1 is SGDLS and CDR2 is YYNGEE. V lost 0 bases to trimming and J lost 8 bases; unmatched junction nucleotides: 5. The CDR3 sequence is 14 residues long. CDR3 in DNA: TGTGCCAGCAGCGTAGACAGGGGGCGTCAAGGCTACACCTTC. It codes for CASSVDRGRQGYTF.

The V and J genes are TRBV4-1 and TRBJ2-7; D unclear. The CDR3 covers 13 residues. Trimming took 2 bases from V and 3 from J, leaving 8 bases between them. Germline CDR1 reads MGHRA; CDR2 reads YSYEKL. The CDR3 loop is CASSQKLLYEQYF. CDR3 sequence (DNA): TGCGCCAGCAGCCAAAAACTCCTCTACGAGCAGTACTTC.

The chain recombines TRBV29-1 with TRBJ2-7; D is uncertain. The CDR3 spans 10 residues. V dropped 3 bases and J dropped 5 bases, with 5 bases sitting between them. Germline lookup yields CDR1 SQVTM and CDR2 ANQGSEA. Written as DNA, the CDR3 is TGCAGCGTTGAGTCCCACGAGCAGTACTTC. It translates to CSVESHEQYF.

The rearrangement joins TRBV6-6 to TRBJ2-3; 10 nucleotides align to TRBD2. V gave up 6 bases and J gave up 1 base; unmatched junction bases: 16. The germline V gene has CDR1 MNHNY and CDR2 SVGAGI (reference sequence). CDR3 length: 19 residues. CDR3 sequence: CASSGKAGGPHSGTDTQYF. The CDR3, as DNA: TGTGCCAGCAGCGGGAAAGCGGGAGGGCCACATTCGGGCACAGATACGCAGTATTTT.

The CDR3 here is CASSSNGFQPQHF. Here the CDR3 DNA reads TGTGCCAGCAGCTCAAACGGGTTTCAGCCCCAGCATTTT. This chain joins TRBV7-2 and TRBJ1-5, with D unresolved. V was pared by 4 bases and J by 6 bases, with 10 bases between. The germline V gene has CDR1 SGHTA and CDR2 FQGNSA. The CDR3 runs to 13 residues.

This chain uses TRBV2 with TRBJ1-5; 8 bases match TRBD1. The CDR3 consists of 16 residues. The ends lost 5 bases at V and 6 bases at J; junction bases unmatched: 12. CDR1 is SNHLY, CDR2 FYNNEI, per germline. The CDR3 sequence: CASSPDRANDGQPQHF. The CDR3 DNA sequence: TGTGCCAGCAGTCCGGACAGGGCCAATGACGGTCAGCCCCAGCATTTT.

Ten or more counts support this clonotype. This sequence joins TRBV29-1 and TRBJ1-1; 9 positions agree with TRBD1. The CDR3 sequence is 12 residues long. With V trimmed by 7 bases and J by 3 bases, 3 bases remained unmatched. The germline V gene encodes CDR1 SQVTM and CDR2 ANQGSEA. This CDR3 is CSGRQGDTEAFF. The CDR3 DNA follows: TGCAGCGGCCGACAGGGGGACACTGAAGCTTTCTTT.

The chain joins TRBV7-2 to TRBJ2-1; TRBD2 aligns across 15 bases. The CDR3 has 17 amino acids. With 6 bases clipped from V and 1 base from J, the junction kept 4 bases outside the gene matches. Germline V gene sequence: CDR1 SGHTA, CDR2 FQGNSA. The CDR3 here is CASRRGTSGRSYNEQFF. DNA of the CDR3: TGTGCCAGCAGACGGGGGACTAGCGGGAGGTCCTACAATGAGCAGTTCTTC.

This clonotype is a singleton in its sample. The chain has TRBV29-1 and TRBJ2-5, with 8 positions matching TRBD1. V was pared by 5 bases and J by 1 base, with 3 bases of the junction left unmatched. This CDR3 spans 13 amino acids. The germline CDR1 and CDR2 sequences are SQVTM and ANQGSEA. The CDR3 loop reads CSVPGQGQETQYF. As DNA, the CDR3 is TGCAGCGTTCCAGGACAGGGCCAAGAGACCCAGTACTTC. Complete variable domain (other parts from reference TRBV29-1 and TRBJ2-5): SAVISQKPSRDICQRGTSLTIQCQVDSQVTMMFWYRQQPGQSLTLIATANQGSEATYESGFVIDKFPISRPNLTFSTLTVSNMSPEDSSIYLCSVPGQGQETQYFGPGTRLLVL.

This clonotype was counted between two and nine times. This chain joins TRBV28 and TRBJ2-7, with 7 nucleotides matching TRBD1. J was trimmed by 6 bases and V by 2 bases; bases with no gene match: 4. The germline gives CDR1 MDHEN, CDR2 SYDVKM. The CDR3 has 13 amino acids. CDR3 sequence reads: CASSLGTAVEQYF. CDR3 sequence (DNA): TGTGCCAGCAGTTTAGGGACAGCCGTCGAGCAGTACTTC.

The V gene is TRBV29-1, the J gene TRBJ2-5; a weak D match, TRBD1 (6 bases). The CDR3 runs to 13 residues. CDR1 SQVTM and CDR2 ANQGSEA come from the germline V gene. The V gene lost 3 bases and the J gene lost 5 bases, with 13 bases spanning the gap. CDR3 residues: CSVEDRVWETQYF. The CDR3 coding sequence is TGCAGCGTTGAGGACAGAGTATGGGAGACCCAGTACTTC.

This chain links TRBV12-3 or TRBV12-4 with TRBJ1-3, with D unresolved. The CDR3 is 13 amino acids. The ends were cut back, 6 bases at V and 0 bases at J, with 6 bases in the middle. DNA of the CDR3: TGTGCCAGCAGCTCCTTCTCTGGAAACACCATATATTTT. This translates into CASSSFSGNTIYF.

This sequence joins TRBV27 and TRBJ1-2; tentative D call: TRBD1 (5 bases). Deletions cut 7 bases from V and 2 bases from J, with 8 bases between. The length of the CDR3 is 12 residues. CDR1 and CDR2 from the germline V gene are MNHEY and SMNVEV (reference sequence). The CDR3 loop reads CASKRQNYGYTF. In DNA, the CDR3 is TGTGCCAGCAAACGACAGAACTATGGCTACACCTTC.

This clonotype was recorded only once. V gene TRBV5-6 combines with J gene TRBJ2-5, with a possible D match to TRBD2 (6 bases). V gave up 2 bases and J gave up 0 bases, with 8 bases separating them. Germline CDR1 and CDR2: SGHDT and YYEEEE. The CDR3 sequence is 14 residues long. CDR3 coding DNA: TGTGCCAGCAGCTTCGGGACTTACCAAGAGACCCAGTACTTC. Amino acids: CASSFGTYQETQYF.

The V and J genes are TRBV9 and TRBJ2-7; 9 bases map to TRBD2. With 3 bases clipped from V and 1 base from J, the junction kept 5 bases outside the gene matches. Germline V lookup: CDR1 SGDLS, CDR2 YYNGEE. The CDR3 runs to 15 residues. The chain's CDR3 is CASSGGTSRSYEQYF. The CDR3 DNA reads TGTGCCAGCAGCGGGGGGACTAGCCGATCCTACGAGCAGTACTTC.

The rearrangement uses TRBV7-9 and TRBJ1-6; possible D gene TRBD1, 5 bases. This CDR3 spans 17 amino acids. V lost 3 bases, J lost 7 bases, and 19 bases lay in between. CDR1 and CDR2 from the germline V gene are SEHNR and FQNEAQ (reference sequence). This CDR3 reads CASSLCICSGTNSPLHF. DNA of the CDR3: TGTGCCAGCAGCTTGTGTATATGTTCTGGGACGAATTCACCCCTCCACTTT.

This clonotype turned up a few times. This sequence joins TRBV4-2 and TRBJ1-1, with D perhaps TRBD1 (6 bases). From germline, CDR1 is LGHNA and CDR2 YNFKEQ. The CDR3 spans 13 residues. The V and J ends lost 0 bases and 7 bases respectively, with 9 bases between them. The CDR3 DNA reads TGTGCCAGCAGCCAAGATGGGGGCAGTGAAGCTTTCTTT. Its translation is CASSQDGGSEAFF.

This clonotype has a handful of counts. The rearrangement uses TRBV24-1 and TRBJ2-1; 14 bases line up with TRBD2. Unmatched junction bases numbered 13, after V lost 4 bases and J lost 0 bases. In germline, CDR1 is KGHDR, CDR2 SFDVKD. The CDR3 consists of 21 residues. The CDR3 is CATSESGLAGGPSLSYNEQFF. The CDR3 coding sequence is TGTGCCACCAGTGAATCAGGACTAGCGGGAGGTCCCTCCCTCTCCTACAATGAGCAGTTCTTC.

This chain joins TRBV28 and TRBJ1-5, with a possible D match to TRBD1 (5 bases). The CDR3 covers 12 residues. CDR1 is MDHEN, CDR2 SYDVKM, per germline. The V end was cut by 7 bases, the J end by 6 bases, with 10 bases between. For the CDR3, the DNA is TGTGCCAGCACCGCAGGGATTCAGCCCCAGCATTTT. Its translation is CASTAGIQPQHF.

In its sample, this clonotype was seen once. The genes are TRBV4-3 and TRBJ2-1; 10 bases map to TRBD2. This CDR3 comprises 18 residues. Per germline, CDR1 LGHNA and CDR2 YSLEER. The trim removed 0 bases at V and 3 bases at J, leaving 8 bases unmatched. The CDR3 DNA reads TGCGCCAGCAGCCAAGATAGGAGGCTAGCGGGAGTCTACAATGAGCAGTTCTTC. Translating it yields CASSQDRRLAGVYNEQFF.

The chain carries TRBV9 and TRBJ1-1; D perhaps matches TRBD1 (6 bases). The CDR3 totals 15 residues. CDR1 is SGDLS, CDR2 YYNGEE, per germline. Trimming cost V 3 bases and J 5 bases, with 17 bases left between them. The DNA of the CDR3 is TGTGCCAGCAGCGAGGGGGGACGTCGACAGACTGAAGCTTTCTTT. Translating gives CASSEGGRRQTEAFF.